This T cell receptor (beta chain) was identified in a study of T-cell reconstitution after alpha-beta-depleted transplantation in children. Unique molecular identifiers were used to barcode this TCRbeta library. TCRdb recomputed calls from the PCR reads with MiXCR, one row per CDR3 protein. The sample has about 500,000 distinct CDR3 sequences, 30% to 35% seen once. This CDR3 region has 15 residues. Germline loops: CDR1 SGHVS, CDR2 FQNEAQ. V lost 5 bases and J 2 bases, leaving 13 bases between the germline ends. This clonotype came up a few times. This clonotype was sampled from a human donor who donated a stem cell graft to a child with aplastic anemia. The genes are TRBV7-8 and TRBJ2-1, with D perhaps TRBD1 (6 bases). The sample here was PBMCs from the stem cell graft donor, taken from the stem cell graft. CDR3 loop: CASSVWTETYNEQFF. CDR3 in DNA: TGTGCCAGCAGCGTATGGACAGAAACCTACAATGAGCAGTTCTTC.